This T cell receptor beta chain was observed in a study of CD8 T cells in Susac syndrome. Broader study findings: The authors found sixteen Susac-specific public clones in total CD8+ repertoires and roughly five in CD8+ TEMRA repertoires.

cDNA came from roughly 0.53 to 1 ug RNA primed by random hexamers. Using its own MiXCR run on the immunoSEQ multiplex PCR reads, TCRdb lists one record per CDR3 protein. The repertoire holds about 110,000 distinct CDR3 sequences, with approximately 94% as singletons. The count of this clonotype is one. Its antigen is currently unknown. Sequenced: CD8+ T cells from PBMCs. This TCR was sampled from a human donor with Susac syndrome.

CDR3 DNA sequence: TGCAGTGCTAGGGGTGGGGGTTACGAGCAGTACTTC. Its translation is CSARGGGYEQYF. The rearrangement links TRBV20-1 to TRBJ2-7; D is tentatively TRBD1 or TRBD2 (5 bases each). In germline, CDR1 is DFQATT, CDR2 SNEGSKA (reference sequence). V was trimmed by 3 bases and J by 4 bases, leaving 10 bases between them. The CDR3 has 12 amino acids.